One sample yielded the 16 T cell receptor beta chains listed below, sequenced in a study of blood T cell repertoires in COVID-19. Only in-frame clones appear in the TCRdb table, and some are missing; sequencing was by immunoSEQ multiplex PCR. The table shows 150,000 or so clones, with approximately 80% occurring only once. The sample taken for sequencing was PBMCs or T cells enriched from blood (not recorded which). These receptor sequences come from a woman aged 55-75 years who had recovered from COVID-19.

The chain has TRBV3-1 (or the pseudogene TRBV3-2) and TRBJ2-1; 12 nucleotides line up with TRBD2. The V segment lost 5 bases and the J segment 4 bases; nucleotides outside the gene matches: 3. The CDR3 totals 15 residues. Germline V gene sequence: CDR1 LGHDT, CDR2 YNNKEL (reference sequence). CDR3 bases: TGTGCCAGCAGCTCGGGACTAGCGGGTTACAATGAGCAGTTCTTC. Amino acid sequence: CASSSGLAGYNEQFF.

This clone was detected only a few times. This chain's CDR3 is CASTPYGTFGSSYEQYF. The CDR3 DNA sequence: TGTGCCAGCACCCCCTATGGGACTTTCGGAAGCTCCTACGAGCAGTACTTC. The chain links TRBV28 to TRBJ2-7, with D maybe TRBD2 (6 bases). This CDR3 has 17 residues. Germline CDR1 reads MDHEN; CDR2 reads SYDVKM. V lost 7 bases to trimming and J lost 0 bases, with 22 bases between them.

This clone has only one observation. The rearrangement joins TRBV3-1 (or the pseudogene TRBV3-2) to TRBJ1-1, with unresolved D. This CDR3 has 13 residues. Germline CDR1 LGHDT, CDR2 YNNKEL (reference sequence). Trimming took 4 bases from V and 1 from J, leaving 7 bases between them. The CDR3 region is CASSPLSNTEAFF. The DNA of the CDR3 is TGTGCCAGCAGCCCCCTTTCGAACACTGAAGCTTTCTTT.

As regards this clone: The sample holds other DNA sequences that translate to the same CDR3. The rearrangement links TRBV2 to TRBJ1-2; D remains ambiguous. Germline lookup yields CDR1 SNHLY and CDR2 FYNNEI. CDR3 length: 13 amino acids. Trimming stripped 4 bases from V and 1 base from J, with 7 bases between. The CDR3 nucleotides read TGTGCCAGCAGTGCGGGTCTTAACTATGGCTACACCTTC. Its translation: CASSAGLNYGYTF.

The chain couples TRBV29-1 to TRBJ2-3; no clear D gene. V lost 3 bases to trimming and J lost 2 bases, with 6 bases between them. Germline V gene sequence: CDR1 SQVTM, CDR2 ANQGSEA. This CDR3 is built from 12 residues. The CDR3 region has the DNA TGCAGCGTTGAGGTCTACACAGATACGCAGTATTTT. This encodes CSVEVYTDTQYF.

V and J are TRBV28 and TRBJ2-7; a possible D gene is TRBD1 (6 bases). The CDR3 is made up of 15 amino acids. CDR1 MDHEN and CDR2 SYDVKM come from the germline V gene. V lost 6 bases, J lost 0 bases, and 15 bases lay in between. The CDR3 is CASSPTGINSYEQYF. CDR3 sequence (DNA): TGTGCCAGCAGCCCTACAGGGATTAACTCCTACGAGCAGTACTTC.

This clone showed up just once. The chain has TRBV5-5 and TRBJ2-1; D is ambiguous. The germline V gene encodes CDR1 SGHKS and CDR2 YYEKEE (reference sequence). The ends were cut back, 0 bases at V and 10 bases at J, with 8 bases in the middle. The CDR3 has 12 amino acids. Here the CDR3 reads CASSLVLREQFF. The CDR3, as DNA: TGTGCCAGCAGCTTGGTCTTGCGGGAGCAGTTCTTC.

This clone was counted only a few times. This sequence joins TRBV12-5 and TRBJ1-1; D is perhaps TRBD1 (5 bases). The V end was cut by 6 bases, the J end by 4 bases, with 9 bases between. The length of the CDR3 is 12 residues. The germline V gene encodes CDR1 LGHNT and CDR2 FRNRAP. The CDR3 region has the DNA TGTGCTAGTGGGATGACAGTCACTGAAGCTTTCTTT. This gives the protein CASGMTVTEAFF.

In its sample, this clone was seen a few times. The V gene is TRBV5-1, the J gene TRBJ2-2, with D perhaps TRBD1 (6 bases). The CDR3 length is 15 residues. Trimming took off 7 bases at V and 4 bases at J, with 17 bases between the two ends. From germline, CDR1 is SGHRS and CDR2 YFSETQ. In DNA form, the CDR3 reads TGCGCCAGCGCTAGGACAGACGAATTCACCGGGGAGCTGTTTTTT. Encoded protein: CASARTDEFTGELFF.

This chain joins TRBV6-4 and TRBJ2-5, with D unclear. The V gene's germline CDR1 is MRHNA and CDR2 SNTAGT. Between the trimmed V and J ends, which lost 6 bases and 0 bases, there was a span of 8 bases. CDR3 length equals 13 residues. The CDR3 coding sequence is TGTGCCAGCAGATACTTTTACCAAGAGACCCAGTACTTC. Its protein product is CASRYFYQETQYF.

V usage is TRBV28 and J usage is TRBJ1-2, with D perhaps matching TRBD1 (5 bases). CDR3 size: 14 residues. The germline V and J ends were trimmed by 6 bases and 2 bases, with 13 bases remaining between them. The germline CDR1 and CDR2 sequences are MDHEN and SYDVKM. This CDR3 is CASSQPGHNYGYTF. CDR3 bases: TGTGCCAGCAGCCAGCCAGGGCACAACTATGGCTACACCTTC.

CDR3 protein: CASSSEGRGGYTF. Here the CDR3 DNA reads TGTGCCAGCAGTTCTGAGGGTCGGGGTGGCTACACCTTC. The chain uses TRBV27 and TRBJ1-2, with D unclear. The V gene's germline CDR1 is MNHEY and CDR2 SMNVEV (reference sequence). The CDR3 runs 13 residues. The V end was cut by 4 bases, the J end by 7 bases, with 13 bases between.

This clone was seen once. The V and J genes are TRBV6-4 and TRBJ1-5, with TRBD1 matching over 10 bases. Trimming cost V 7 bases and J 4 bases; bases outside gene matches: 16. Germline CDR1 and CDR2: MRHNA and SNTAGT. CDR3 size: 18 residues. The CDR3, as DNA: TGTGCCAGCATTCTTGAAGGCGGCCCGGGACAGGGGAATCAGCCCCAGCATTTT. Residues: CASILEGGPGQGNQPQHF.

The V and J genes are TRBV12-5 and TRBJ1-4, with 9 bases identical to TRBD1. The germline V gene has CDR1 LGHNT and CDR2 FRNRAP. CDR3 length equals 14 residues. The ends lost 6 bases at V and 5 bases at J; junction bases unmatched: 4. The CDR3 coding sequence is TGTGCTAGTGGCACAACAGGGGGCAATGAAAAACTGTTTTTT. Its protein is CASGTTGGNEKLFF.

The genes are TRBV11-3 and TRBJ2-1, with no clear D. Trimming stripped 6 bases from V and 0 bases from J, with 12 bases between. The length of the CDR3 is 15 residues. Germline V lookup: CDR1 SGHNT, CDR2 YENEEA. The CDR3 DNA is TGTGCCAGCAGTCCAACAAGGAGCTCCTACAATGAGCAGTTCTTC. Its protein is CASSPTRSSYNEQFF.

CDR3 DNA sequence: TGTGCCAGCAGTATAGACACAGGGGCCTACGAGCAGTACTTC. This sequence encodes CASSIDTGAYEQYF. The V and J genes are TRBV2 and TRBJ2-7, with 7 bases identical to TRBD1. The CDR3 runs 14 residues. V trimming: 5 bases; J trimming: 2 bases; junction bases outside the gene matches: 6. Germline V gene sequence: CDR1 SNHLY, CDR2 FYNNEI.